This T cell receptor beta chain was retrieved from a study of identical twins. General study findings and limits: For zero-insertion analyses, partial confounding could come from invariant MAIT and iNKT cells. Insertions were fewer in abundant cord blood beta clonotypes, whereas memory repertoires showed none of this pattern.

TCRdb fed the 5' RACE reads into MiXCR, producing one record per CDR3 protein. The sample contains some 1,700,000 distinct CDR3 sequences, under 35% of which appear only once. V was pared by 3 bases and J by 12 bases, with 13 bases of the junction left unmatched. The germline CDR1 and CDR2 sequences are DFQATT and SNEGSKA (reference sequence). The CDR3 runs 13 residues. Details on this clonotype: Its antigen is not known.

The chain couples TRBV20-1 to TRBJ2-7; 8 positions match TRBD2. The clonotype comes from a newborn girl in good health. The sample comprised cord blood. The CDR3 nucleotides read TGCAGTGCTAGTTCCGGGACTAGGGGGACCCGGTACTTC. Translated: CSASSGTRGTRYF.